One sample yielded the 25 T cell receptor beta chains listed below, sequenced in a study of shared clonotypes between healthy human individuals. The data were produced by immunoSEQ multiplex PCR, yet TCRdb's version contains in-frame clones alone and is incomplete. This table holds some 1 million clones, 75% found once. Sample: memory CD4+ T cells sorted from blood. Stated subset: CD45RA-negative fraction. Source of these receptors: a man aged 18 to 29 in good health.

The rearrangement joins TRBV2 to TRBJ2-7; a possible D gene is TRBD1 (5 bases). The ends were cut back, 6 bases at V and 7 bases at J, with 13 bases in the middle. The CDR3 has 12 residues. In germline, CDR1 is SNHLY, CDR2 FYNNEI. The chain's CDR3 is CASRTETVEQYF. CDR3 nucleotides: TGTGCCAGCAGGACAGAAACGGTGGAGCAGTACTTC.

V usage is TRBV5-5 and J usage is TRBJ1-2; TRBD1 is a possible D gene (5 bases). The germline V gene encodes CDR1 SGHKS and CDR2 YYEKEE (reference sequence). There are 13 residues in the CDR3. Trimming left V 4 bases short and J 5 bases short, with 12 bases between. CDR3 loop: CASSAGGGYGYTF. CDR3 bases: TGTGCCAGCAGCGCGGGGGGAGGTTATGGCTACACCTTC.

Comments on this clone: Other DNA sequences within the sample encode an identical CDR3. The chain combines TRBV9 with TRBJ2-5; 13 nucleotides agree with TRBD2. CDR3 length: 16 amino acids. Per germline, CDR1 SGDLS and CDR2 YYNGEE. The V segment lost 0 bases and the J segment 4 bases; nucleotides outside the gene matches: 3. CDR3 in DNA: TGTGCCAGCAGCGTAGGGACTAGCGGGGGAGGAGAGACCCAGTACTTC. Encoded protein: CASSVGTSGGGETQYF.

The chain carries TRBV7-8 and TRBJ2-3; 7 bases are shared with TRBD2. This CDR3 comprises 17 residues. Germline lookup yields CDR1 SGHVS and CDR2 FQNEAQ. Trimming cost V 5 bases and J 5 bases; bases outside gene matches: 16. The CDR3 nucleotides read TGTGCCAGCAGCCCCCGGGAGCGGGGATTATTGGGAGATACGCAGTATTTT. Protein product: CASSPRERGLLGDTQYF.

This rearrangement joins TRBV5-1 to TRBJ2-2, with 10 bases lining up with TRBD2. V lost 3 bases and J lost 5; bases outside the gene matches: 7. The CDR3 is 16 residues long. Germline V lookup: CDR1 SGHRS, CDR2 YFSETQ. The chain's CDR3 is CASSSRTSGSTGELFF. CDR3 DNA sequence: TGCGCCAGCAGCTCACGGACTAGCGGTTCTACCGGGGAGCTGTTTTTT.

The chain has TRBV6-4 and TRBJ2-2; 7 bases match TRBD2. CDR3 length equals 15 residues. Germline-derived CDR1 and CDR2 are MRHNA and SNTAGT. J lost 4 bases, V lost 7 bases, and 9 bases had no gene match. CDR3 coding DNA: TGTGCCAGCACTCCAACGGGAGGAGGCACCGGGGAGCTGTTTTTT. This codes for CASTPTGGGTGELFF.

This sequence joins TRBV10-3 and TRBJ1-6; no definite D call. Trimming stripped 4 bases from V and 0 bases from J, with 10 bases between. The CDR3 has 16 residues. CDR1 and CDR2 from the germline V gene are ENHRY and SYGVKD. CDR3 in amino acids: CAISGKESSYNSPLHF. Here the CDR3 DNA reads TGTGCCATCAGTGGAAAGGAGAGCTCCTATAATTCACCCCTCCACTTT.

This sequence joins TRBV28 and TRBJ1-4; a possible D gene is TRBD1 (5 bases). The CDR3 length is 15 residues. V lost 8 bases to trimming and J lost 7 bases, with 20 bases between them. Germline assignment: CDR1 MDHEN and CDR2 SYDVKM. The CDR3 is CASYVGVGAGEKLFF. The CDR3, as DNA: TGTGCCAGCTATGTTGGGGTCGGGGCAGGTGAAAAACTGTTTTTT.

The CDR3 is CASRRDGNQPQHF. In DNA, the CDR3 is TGTGCCAGCCGCCGGGACGGCAATCAGCCCCAGCATTTT. This chain uses TRBV28 with TRBJ1-5; D is possibly TRBD1 (5 bases). The CDR3 sequence is 13 residues long. Germline V CDR1 and CDR2: MDHEN, SYDVKM. Trimming took off 8 bases at V and 2 bases at J, with 10 bases between the two ends.

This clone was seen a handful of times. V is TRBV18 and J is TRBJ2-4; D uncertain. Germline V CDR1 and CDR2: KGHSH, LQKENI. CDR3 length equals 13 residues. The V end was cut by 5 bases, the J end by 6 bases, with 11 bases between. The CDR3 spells CASSSFQANIQYF. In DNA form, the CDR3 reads TGTGCCAGCTCATCGTTCCAGGCAAACATTCAGTACTTC. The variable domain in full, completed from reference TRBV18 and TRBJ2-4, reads NAGVMQNPRHLVRRRGQEARLRCSPMKGHSHVYWYRQLPEEGLKFMVYLQKENIIDESGMPKERFSAEFPKEGPSILRIQQVVRGDSAAYFCASSSFQANIQYFGAGTRLSVL.

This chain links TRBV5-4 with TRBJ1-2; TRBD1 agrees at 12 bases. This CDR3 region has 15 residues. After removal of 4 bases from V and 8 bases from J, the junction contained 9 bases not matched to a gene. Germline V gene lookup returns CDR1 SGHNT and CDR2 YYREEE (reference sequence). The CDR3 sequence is CASSAPGQGAGGYTF. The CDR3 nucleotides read TGTGCCAGCAGCGCACCGGGACAGGGGGCAGGGGGCTACACCTTC.

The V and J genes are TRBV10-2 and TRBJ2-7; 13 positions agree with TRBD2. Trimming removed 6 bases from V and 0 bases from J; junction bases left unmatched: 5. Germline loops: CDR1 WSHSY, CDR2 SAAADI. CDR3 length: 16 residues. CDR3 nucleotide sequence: TGCGCCAGCAGAACTAGCGGGAGGGCCCTCTCCTACGAGCAGTACTTC. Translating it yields CASRTSGRALSYEQYF.

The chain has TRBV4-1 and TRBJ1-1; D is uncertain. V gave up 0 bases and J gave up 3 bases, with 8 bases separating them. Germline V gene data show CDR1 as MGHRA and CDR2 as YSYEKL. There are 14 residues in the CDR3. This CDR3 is CASSQESRDTEAFF. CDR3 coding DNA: TGCGCCAGCAGCCAAGAGTCCCGGGACACTGAAGCTTTCTTT.

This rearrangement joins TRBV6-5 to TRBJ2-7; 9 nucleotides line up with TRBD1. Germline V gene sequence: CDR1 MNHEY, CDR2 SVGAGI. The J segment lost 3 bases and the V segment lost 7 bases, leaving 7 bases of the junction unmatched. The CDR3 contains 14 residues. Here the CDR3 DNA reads TGTGCCAGCACCCTGGGACAGGGAAGCTACGAGCAGTACTTC. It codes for CASTLGQGSYEQYF.

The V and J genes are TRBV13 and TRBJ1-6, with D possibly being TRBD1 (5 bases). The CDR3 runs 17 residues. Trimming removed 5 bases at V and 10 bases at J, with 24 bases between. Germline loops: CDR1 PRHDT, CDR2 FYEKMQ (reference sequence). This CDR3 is CASSRDGRPEGKSPLHF. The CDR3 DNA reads TGTGCCAGCAGCCGGGACGGACGCCCCGAGGGGAAATCACCCCTCCACTTT. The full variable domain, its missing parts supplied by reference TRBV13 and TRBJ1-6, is AAGVIQSPRHLIKEKRETATLKCYPIPRHDTVYWYQQGPGQDPQFLISFYEKMQSDKGSIPDRFSAQQFSDYHSELNMSSLELGDSALYFCASSRDGRPEGKSPLHFGNGTRLTVT.

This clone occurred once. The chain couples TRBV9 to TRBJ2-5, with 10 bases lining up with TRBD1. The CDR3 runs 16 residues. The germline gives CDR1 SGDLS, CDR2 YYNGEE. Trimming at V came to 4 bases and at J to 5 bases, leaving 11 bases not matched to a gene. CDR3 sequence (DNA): TGTGCCAGCAGCTTCCGGGACAGGGGTCGCAGTGAGACCCAGTACTTC. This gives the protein CASSFRDRGRSETQYF.

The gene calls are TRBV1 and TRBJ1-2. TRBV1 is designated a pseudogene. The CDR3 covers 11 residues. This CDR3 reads CTSSQWDGYTF. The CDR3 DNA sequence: TGCACCAGCAGCCAATGGGATGGCTACACCTTC.

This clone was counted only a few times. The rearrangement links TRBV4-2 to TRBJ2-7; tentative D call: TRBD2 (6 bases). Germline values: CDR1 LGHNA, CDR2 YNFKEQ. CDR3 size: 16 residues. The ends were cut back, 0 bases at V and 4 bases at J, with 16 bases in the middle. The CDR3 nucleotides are TGTGCCAGCAGCCAAGATGTGGGGGGAGGCCAGTACGAGCAGTACTTC. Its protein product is CASSQDVGGGQYEQYF.

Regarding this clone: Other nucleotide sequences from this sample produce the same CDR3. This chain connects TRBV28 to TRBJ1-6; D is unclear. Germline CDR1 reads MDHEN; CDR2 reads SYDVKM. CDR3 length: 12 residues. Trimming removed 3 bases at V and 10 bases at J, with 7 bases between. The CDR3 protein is CASSFLASPLHF. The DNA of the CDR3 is TGTGCCAGCAGTTTTTTAGCCTCACCCCTCCACTTT.

CDR3 nucleotides: TGTGCCAGCAGACCCTCTAACTTGAATTCACCCCTCCACTTT. This translates into CASRPSNLNSPLHF. The rearrangement joins TRBV6-1 to TRBJ1-6, with D uncertain. CDR3 length: 14 amino acids. The germline V gene has CDR1 MNHNS and CDR2 SASEGT. V was clipped by 6 bases and J by 7 bases, with 13 bases between them.

The chain's CDR3 is CAWSVRQGAGVETQYF. As DNA, the CDR3 is TGTGCCTGGAGTGTAAGGCAGGGGGCTGGTGTGGAGACCCAGTACTTC. The chain is built from TRBV30 and TRBJ2-5; 8 bases are shared with TRBD1. CDR3 length equals 16 residues. J lost 5 bases, V lost 0 bases, and 11 bases had no gene match. Germline assignment: CDR1 GTSNPN and CDR2 SVGIG (reference sequence).

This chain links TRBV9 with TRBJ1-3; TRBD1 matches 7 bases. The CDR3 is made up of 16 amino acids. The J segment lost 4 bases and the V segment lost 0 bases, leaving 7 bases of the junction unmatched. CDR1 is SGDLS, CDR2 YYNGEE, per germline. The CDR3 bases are TGTGCCAGCAGCGTAGATTTAGGACAGGCAGGAAACACCATATATTTT. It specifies CASSVDLGQAGNTIYF.

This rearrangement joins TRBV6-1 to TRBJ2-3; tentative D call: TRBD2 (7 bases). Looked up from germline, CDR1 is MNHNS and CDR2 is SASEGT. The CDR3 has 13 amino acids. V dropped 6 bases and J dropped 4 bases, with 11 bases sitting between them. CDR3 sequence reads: CASRGGAPDTQYF. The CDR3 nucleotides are TGTGCCAGCAGGGGGGGGGCTCCAGATACGCAGTATTTT.

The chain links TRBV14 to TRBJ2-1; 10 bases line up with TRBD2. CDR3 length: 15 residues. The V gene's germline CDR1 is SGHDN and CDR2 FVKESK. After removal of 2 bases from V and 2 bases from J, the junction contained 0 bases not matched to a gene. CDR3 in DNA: TGTGCCAGCAGCCAACTAGCGGGAGCCTACAATGAGCAGTTCTTC. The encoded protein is CASSQLAGAYNEQFF.

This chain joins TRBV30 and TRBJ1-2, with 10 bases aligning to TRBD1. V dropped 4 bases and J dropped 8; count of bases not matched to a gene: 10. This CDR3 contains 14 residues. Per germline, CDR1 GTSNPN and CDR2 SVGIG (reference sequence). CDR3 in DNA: TGTGCCTGGATTCCGGGACAGGGGCCTAGGGGCTACACCTTC. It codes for CAWIPGQGPRGYTF.